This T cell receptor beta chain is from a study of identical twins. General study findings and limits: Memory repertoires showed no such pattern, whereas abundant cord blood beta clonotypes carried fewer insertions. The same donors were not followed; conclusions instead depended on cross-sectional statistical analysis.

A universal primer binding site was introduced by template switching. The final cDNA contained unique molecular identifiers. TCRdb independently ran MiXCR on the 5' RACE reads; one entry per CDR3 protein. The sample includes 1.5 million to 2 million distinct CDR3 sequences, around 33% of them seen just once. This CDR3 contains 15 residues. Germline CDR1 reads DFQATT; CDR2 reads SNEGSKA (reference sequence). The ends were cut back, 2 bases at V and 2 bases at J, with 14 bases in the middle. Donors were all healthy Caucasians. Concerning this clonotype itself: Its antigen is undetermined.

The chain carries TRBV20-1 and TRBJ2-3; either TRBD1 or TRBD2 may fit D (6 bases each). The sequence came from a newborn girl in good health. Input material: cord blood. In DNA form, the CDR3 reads TGCAGTGCTAGAACGTATGGGGGGCCCACAGATACGCAGTATTTT. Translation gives CSARTYGGPTDTQYF.